Sequencing of this T cell receptor (beta chain) was carried out in a study of cytomegalovirus exposure and HLA in healthy donors. Study-level results: The study reported that TCR beta sequences accurately predicted HLA-A and HLA-B alleles in most subjects. Researchers catalogued roughly 150 TCR beta chains as cytomegalovirus-associated.

Concerning this clone: Its cognate antigen is unknown.

The CDR3 is made up of 11 amino acids. In germline, CDR1 is SQVTM, CDR2 ANQGSEA. Trimming took 4 bases from V and 3 from J, leaving 6 bases between them. A multiplex PCR was run with 60 Vbeta primers and 13 Jbeta primers. Sequencing was performed with immunoSEQ multiplex PCR; in TCRdb, only in-frame clones are kept and a portion is missing. The sample shows some 100,000 clones, roughly 80% of them seen only once. Sequenced sample: PBMCs. This clonotype was obtained from a man aged 45 to 65 in good health and CMV-seropositive. The rearrangement joins TRBV29-1 to TRBJ2-5; TRBD2 might be the D (6 bases). The CDR3 DNA follows: TGCAGCGTTGGGACTAAAGAGACCCAGTACTTC. Its translation is CSVGTKETQYF.